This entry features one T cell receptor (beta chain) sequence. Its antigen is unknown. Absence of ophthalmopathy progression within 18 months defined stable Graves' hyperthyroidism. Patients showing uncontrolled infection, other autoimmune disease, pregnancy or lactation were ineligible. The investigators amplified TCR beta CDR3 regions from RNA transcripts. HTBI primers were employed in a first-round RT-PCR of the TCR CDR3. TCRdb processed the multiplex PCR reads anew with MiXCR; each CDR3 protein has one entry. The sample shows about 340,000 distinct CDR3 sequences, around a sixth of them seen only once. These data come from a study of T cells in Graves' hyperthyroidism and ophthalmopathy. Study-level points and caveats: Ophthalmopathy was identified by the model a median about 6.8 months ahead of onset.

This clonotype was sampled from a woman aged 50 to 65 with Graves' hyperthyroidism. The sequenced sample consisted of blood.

The CDR3: CASSLPGTGYEQYF. CDR3 sequence (DNA): TGTGCCAGCAGCTTACCCGGGACAGGGTACGAGCAGTACTTC. The chain carries TRBV7-9 and TRBJ2-7, with 9 bases lining up with TRBD1. Germline V lookup: CDR1 SEHNR, CDR2 FQNEAQ (reference sequence). The CDR3 is 14 residues long. Trimming cost V 2 bases and J 4 bases; bases outside gene matches: 3.